This T cell receptor (beta chain) was recorded in a study of early T cells in non-severe SARS-CoV-2 infection. As for the study in general: Whole-blood bulk RNA, unsorted, was sequenced, and chains were unpaired. General study points: In VDJdb matching, anti-spike CD8 responses were favored while private and CD4 specificities went missing.

Each single cDNA molecule received a unique molecular identifier. TCRdb independently ran MiXCR on the 5' RACE reads; one entry per CDR3 protein. This table holds 75,000 to 100,000 distinct CDR3 sequences, around a sixth found once. V was clipped by 8 bases and J by 2 bases, with 19 bases between them. CDR3 size: 15 residues. The germline V gene has CDR1 KGHSH and CDR2 LQKENI. This clonotype was detected a few times. Its target is not known. This chain connects TRBV18 to TRBJ2-7, with D maybe TRBD2 (7 bases). The receptor was derived from an adult who was a healthcare worker with PCR-confirmed SARS-CoV-2 infection or an uninfected control (not recorded which). Sequencing was performed on whole blood. This CDR3 is CASPPGGSKTYEQYF. CDR3 DNA: TGTGCCAGCCCTCCGGGGGGCAGTAAAACCTACGAGCAGTACTTC.